Listed below are T cell receptor beta chains from one sample, sequenced in a study of CD8 T cells in ankylosing spondylitis. Each CDR3 protein gets one entry after TCRdb re-called the 5' RACE reads with MiXCR. The table includes about 210,000 distinct CDR3 sequences, about 7% detected once. The sequenced sample was blood, either unsorted or a sorted T cell fraction (not recorded which). These receptors were taken from a male donor with ankylosing spondylitis. The CDR3 runs from the conserved cysteine through the conserved F or W. Fields, in order: V gene, J gene, clone size, D gene, CDR3 DNA, CDR3 protein. D genes are given only for firm matches. Only part of the rows carry a size: once, few, many, or a class if the clone is expanded.

V gene: TRBV12-3/TRBV12-4
J gene: TRBJ2-5
clone size: many
D gene: -
CDR3 DNA: TGTGCCAGCAGTCCGACGGGCTGGGAGACCCAGTACTTC
CDR3 protein: CASSPTGWETQYF

V gene: TRBV9
J gene: TRBJ2-4
clone size: many
D gene: TRBD1
CDR3 DNA: TGTGCCAGCAGCGTAGGGGGACAGGCCCACAAAAACATTCAGTACTTC
CDR3 protein: CASSVGGQAHKNIQYF

V gene: TRBV4-1
J gene: TRBJ2-5
clone size: many
D gene: TRBD1
CDR3 DNA: TGCGCCAGCCGCATTCGACAGGGTCCGGAGACCCAGTACTTC
CDR3 protein: CASRIRQGPETQYF

V gene: TRBV10-3
J gene: TRBJ2-7
clone size: -
D gene: TRBD1
CDR3 DNA: TGTGCCATCAGTGAGCCCCTTCGCAATCCGGACAGGGAAAGGTACGAGCAGTACTTC
CDR3 protein: CAISEPLRNPDRERYEQYF

V gene: TRBV15
J gene: TRBJ2-7
clone size: few
D gene: -
CDR3 DNA: TGTGCCACCCAGCTGCCCAGATCCTACGAGCAGTACTTC
CDR3 protein: CATQLPRSYEQYF

V gene: TRBV5-1
J gene: TRBJ2-7
clone size: many
D gene: TRBD1
CDR3 DNA: TGCGCCAGCCGCCCCCAGGACAGGATAACCTACGAGCAGTACTTC
CDR3 protein: CASRPQDRITYEQYF

V gene: TRBV3-1
J gene: TRBJ2-1
clone size: many
D gene: TRBD1
CDR3 DNA: TGTGCCAGCAGCCTCGGGACAGATCTCGATGAGCAGTTCTTC
CDR3 protein: CASSLGTDLDEQFF

V gene: TRBV7-9
J gene: TRBJ1-1
clone size: few
D gene: TRBD1
CDR3 DNA: TGTGCCAGCAGCTTAGTGGGACAGGGTAGGCCGTTCGAAGAAGCTTTCTTT
CDR3 protein: CASSLVGQGRPFEEAFF

V gene: TRBV9
J gene: TRBJ2-7
clone size: many
D gene: -
CDR3 DNA: TGTGCCAGCAGCGTAGCTGCACAGGGACCTACCTACGAGCAGTACTTC
CDR3 protein: CASSVAAQGPTYEQYF

V gene: TRBV4-1
J gene: TRBJ2-5
clone size: many
D gene: -
CDR3 DNA: TGCGCCAGCAGCCAAGATCCCGCAGGGGAAGAGACCCAGTACTTC
CDR3 protein: CASSQDPAGEETQYF

V gene: TRBV9
J gene: TRBJ2-5
clone size: many
D gene: -
CDR3 DNA: TGTGCCAGCAGCCCCTCCGGGGGACCAGAGACCCAGTACTTC
CDR3 protein: CASSPSGGPETQYF

V gene: TRBV29-1
J gene: TRBJ1-1
clone size: many
D gene: -
CDR3 DNA: TGCAGCGTCTCTAGCGGCACTGAAGCTTTCTTT
CDR3 protein: CSVSSGTEAFF

V gene: TRBV20-1
J gene: TRBJ2-7
clone size: many
D gene: -
CDR3 DNA: TGCAGTGCTGTCGGGACTCTTACCTCCTACGAGCAGTACTTC
CDR3 protein: CSAVGTLTSYEQYF

V gene: TRBV27
J gene: TRBJ2-7
clone size: -
D gene: -
CDR3 DNA: TGTGCCAGCAGTTACGCCAGGGCAAGACACGAGCAGTACTTC
CDR3 protein: CASSYARARHEQYF

V gene: TRBV28
J gene: TRBJ2-7
clone size: few
D gene: -
CDR3 DNA: TGTGCCAGCAGTTTATCCCTAATTGGACGAATTCTCTCCTACGAGCAGTACTTC
CDR3 protein: CASSLSLIGRILSYEQYF

V gene: TRBV3-1
J gene: TRBJ2-2
clone size: many
D gene: -
CDR3 DNA: TGTGCCAGCAGCCAAGATAGGGGAGGCACCGGGGAGCTGTTTTTT
CDR3 protein: CASSQDRGGTGELFF

V gene: TRBV11-1
J gene: TRBJ2-5
clone size: many
D gene: -
CDR3 DNA: TGTGCCAGCACCCACCTGGGCTCTCGGACCGCTACGGAGATCGAGACCCAGTACTTC
CDR3 protein: CASTHLGSRTATEIETQYF

V gene: TRBV7-9
J gene: TRBJ1-1
clone size: few
D gene: -
CDR3 DNA: TGTGCCAGCAGCGTGGACAGAAACACTGAAGCTTTCTTT
CDR3 protein: CASSVDRNTEAFF

V gene: TRBV21-1
J gene: TRBJ1-6
clone size: many
D gene: -
CDR3 DNA: TGTGCCAGCAGCGAGGGGGCAGGGGGCGGACCCCTCCACTTT
CDR3 protein: CASSEGAGGGPLHF

V gene: TRBV5-1
J gene: TRBJ2-3
clone size: many
D gene: -
CDR3 DNA: TGCGCCAGCAGCTTGGACGGAATTTATAGCACAGATACGCAGTATTTT
CDR3 protein: CASSLDGIYSTDTQYF

V gene: TRBV5-1
J gene: TRBJ2-7
clone size: many
D gene: -
CDR3 DNA: TGCGCCAGCAACTCACATGACGACGAGCAGTACTTC
CDR3 protein: CASNSHDDEQYF

V gene: TRBV6-6
J gene: TRBJ2-2
clone size: many
D gene: -
CDR3 DNA: TGTGCCAGCAGGGCCGGGGAGCTGTTTTTT
CDR3 protein: CASRAGELFF

V gene: TRBV5-6
J gene: TRBJ2-7
clone size: many
D gene: TRBD2
CDR3 DNA: TGTGCCAGCAGCTTCGGGAGGGAATGGAACTTC
CDR3 protein: CASSFGREWNF

V gene: TRBV20-1
J gene: TRBJ2-5
clone size: few
D gene: -
CDR3 DNA: TGCAGTGCTAGACCGACTCGGACTGGTCTCCGAGAGACCCAGTACTTC
CDR3 protein: CSARPTRTGLRETQYF

V gene: TRBV7-2
J gene: TRBJ1-4
clone size: few
D gene: -
CDR3 DNA: TGTGCCAGCAGGCCACGGGCTTCCTGGGGAGAAAAACTGTTTTTT
CDR3 protein: CASRPRASWGEKLFF

V gene: TRBV28
J gene: TRBJ2-1
clone size: many
D gene: TRBD1
CDR3 DNA: TGTGCCAGCAGTGCCGACAGGGGACTTTACAATGAGCAGTTCTTC
CDR3 protein: CASSADRGLYNEQFF

V gene: TRBV28
J gene: TRBJ2-3
clone size: many
D gene: TRBD2
CDR3 DNA: TGTGCCAGCAGTTTCCCGACTAGCGGGAGGGTACGGAGCACAGATACGCAGTATTTT
CDR3 protein: CASSFPTSGRVRSTDTQYF

V gene: TRBV6-1
J gene: TRBJ1-1
clone size: few
D gene: -
CDR3 DNA: TGTGCCAGCAGTCGGGATTACGGGCACTTAGGGGAAGCTTTCTTT
CDR3 protein: CASSRDYGHLGEAFF

V gene: TRBV3-1
J gene: TRBJ2-7
clone size: -
D gene: TRBD1
CDR3 DNA: TGTGCCAGCAGCCAACCGTCCAGGGGGCTCAACGAGCAGTACTTC
CDR3 protein: CASSQPSRGLNEQYF

V gene: TRBV27
J gene: TRBJ2-3
clone size: -
D gene: -
CDR3 DNA: TGTGCCAGCAGATGGGGCGGAGCAGATACGCAGTATTTT
CDR3 protein: CASRWGGADTQYF

V gene: TRBV4-3
J gene: TRBJ2-1
clone size: few
D gene: -
CDR3 DNA: TGCGCCAGCAGCCATCTTCTGGAGAACTACAATGAGCAGTTCTTC
CDR3 protein: CASSHLLENYNEQFF

V gene: TRBV5-6
J gene: TRBJ2-7
clone size: many
D gene: -
CDR3 DNA: TGTGCCAGCAGCTTGGTAGTTGGCCAATACGAGCAGTACTTC
CDR3 protein: CASSLVVGQYEQYF

V gene: TRBV12-3/TRBV12-4
J gene: TRBJ2-1
clone size: many
D gene: -
CDR3 DNA: TGTGCCAGCAGTTTCTCCAATGAGCAGTTCTTC
CDR3 protein: CASSFSNEQFF

V gene: TRBV7-2
J gene: TRBJ1-2
clone size: many
D gene: -
CDR3 DNA: TGTGCCAGCAGCTTAGACTCATGGTCCATATCCTATGGCTACACCTTC
CDR3 protein: CASSLDSWSISYGYTF

V gene: TRBV7-8
J gene: TRBJ2-7
clone size: many
D gene: -
CDR3 DNA: TGTGCCAGCAGCGAGCGTGGGGCAAGACACTACGAGCAGTACTTC
CDR3 protein: CASSERGARHYEQYF

V gene: TRBV4-1
J gene: TRBJ1-2
clone size: many
D gene: -
CDR3 DNA: TGCGCCAGTTCTACAGGGTTCTCTAACTATGGCTACACCTTC
CDR3 protein: CASSTGFSNYGYTF

V gene: TRBV5-1
J gene: TRBJ1-1
clone size: many
D gene: -
CDR3 DNA: TGCGCCAGCAGCGCCGTGGAGGCCACTGAAGCTTTCTTT
CDR3 protein: CASSAVEATEAFF

V gene: TRBV13
J gene: TRBJ2-4
clone size: many
D gene: TRBD2
CDR3 DNA: TGTGCCAGCAGCTCGCGGGGGGAAGCCAAAAACATTCAGTACTTC
CDR3 protein: CASSSRGEAKNIQYF

V gene: TRBV25-1
J gene: TRBJ2-1
clone size: many
D gene: -
CDR3 DNA: TGTGCCAGCAGTGAGATGGGGGCGTACAATGAGCAGTTCTTC
CDR3 protein: CASSEMGAYNEQFF

V gene: TRBV30
J gene: TRBJ2-1
clone size: many
D gene: -
CDR3 DNA: TGTGCCTGGAGTGACGCTAAGAGCTCCTACAATGAGCAGTTCTTC
CDR3 protein: CAWSDAKSSYNEQFF

V gene: TRBV7-9
J gene: TRBJ2-7
clone size: many
D gene: TRBD1
CDR3 DNA: TGTGCCAGCAGCTTACAACTTGACAGGGCCCACGAGCAGTACTTC
CDR3 protein: CASSLQLDRAHEQYF

V gene: TRBV20-1
J gene: TRBJ2-1
clone size: many
D gene: -
CDR3 DNA: TGCAGTGCTAGAGGCAGAATCGGTGAGCAGTTCTTC
CDR3 protein: CSARGRIGEQFF

V gene: TRBV7-2
J gene: TRBJ2-1
clone size: few
D gene: -
CDR3 DNA: TGTGCCAGCAGCCCCACCACAACGGGGGCTTGGGCGTTCTTC
CDR3 protein: CASSPTTTGAWAFF

V gene: TRBV27
J gene: TRBJ2-7
clone size: many
D gene: -
CDR3 DNA: TGTGCCAGCAGACGAGGCGGGATTGCCTCCTACGAGCAGTACTTC
CDR3 protein: CASRRGGIASYEQYF

V gene: TRBV7-9
J gene: TRBJ1-1
clone size: -
D gene: -
CDR3 DNA: TGTGCCAGCAGCGACTACCAGGCTTTCTTT
CDR3 protein: CASSDYQAFF

V gene: TRBV4-1
J gene: TRBJ2-7
clone size: many
D gene: -
CDR3 DNA: TGCGCCAGCAGCCAAGACTACGGACAGTCGTGGCGAGAGCAGTACTTC
CDR3 protein: CASSQDYGQSWREQYF

V gene: TRBV5-1
J gene: TRBJ2-2
clone size: -
D gene: TRBD2
CDR3 DNA: TGCGCCAGCAGCATAGCTAGACTAGCGGGGAACACCGGGGAGCTGTTTTTT
CDR3 protein: CASSIARLAGNTGELFF

V gene: TRBV29-1
J gene: TRBJ2-3
clone size: many
D gene: -
CDR3 DNA: TGCAGCGTTGAGGGACTTCGTTTAAGAGATACGCAGTATTTT
CDR3 protein: CSVEGLRLRDTQYF